This TCR beta chain was found in a study of tumor-infiltrating lymphocytes in primary liver carcinoma. Looking at the study overall: Patients were both men and women, whose ages ran from 30 to 69 years.

RNA and DNA were co-extracted from approximately 20-30 mg of unsorted bulk tissue. Overall study results and limits: Detection in all five tumor regions applied to only about 8-25% of top clones.

The researchers produced TCR beta cDNA from around 500 ng total RNA with a constant-region primer. Library construction for TCR beta comprised three nested multiplex PCR rounds performed with slightly modified ARM-PCR. The first two PCR rounds used TRBV1-TRBV30 forward primers with a C-beta reverse primer, roughly 10 cycles each. TCRdb recomputed calls from the multiplex PCR reads with MiXCR, one row per CDR3 protein. The sample consists of roughly 200,000 distinct CDR3 sequences, around 81% of them appearing once. The CDR3 contains 15 residues. Trimming took 5 bases from V and 4 from J, leaving 18 bases between them. Germline loops: CDR1 MDHEN, CDR2 SYDVKM. On this clonotype: Its cognate antigen is unknown.

The chain has TRBV28 and TRBJ2-7; possibly TRBD2 for D (5 bases). What was sequenced was tumor tissue from primary liver carcinoma. The TCR originated in a man in his forties or fifties with primary liver carcinoma and hepatitis B virus infection. CDR3 nucleotide sequence: TGTGCCAGCAGTACACCCCTAGGAGGTCCTTACGAGCAGTACTTC. This codes for CASSTPLGGPYEQYF.